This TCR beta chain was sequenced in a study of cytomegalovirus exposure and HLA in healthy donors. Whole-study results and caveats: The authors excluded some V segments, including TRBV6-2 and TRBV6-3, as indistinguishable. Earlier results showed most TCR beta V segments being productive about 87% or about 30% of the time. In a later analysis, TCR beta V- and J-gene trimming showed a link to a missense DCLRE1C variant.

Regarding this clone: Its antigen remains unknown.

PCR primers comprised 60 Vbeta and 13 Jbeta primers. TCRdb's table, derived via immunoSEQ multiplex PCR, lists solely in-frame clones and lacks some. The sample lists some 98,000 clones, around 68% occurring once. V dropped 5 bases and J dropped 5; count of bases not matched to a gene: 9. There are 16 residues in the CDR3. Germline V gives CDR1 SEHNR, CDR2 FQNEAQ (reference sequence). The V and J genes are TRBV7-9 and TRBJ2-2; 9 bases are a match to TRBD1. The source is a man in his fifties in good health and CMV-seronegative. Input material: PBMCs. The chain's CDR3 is CASSDPGQGYTGELFF. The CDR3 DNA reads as TGTGCCAGCAGCGACCCGGGACAGGGTTATACCGGGGAGCTGTTTTTT.